Listed here are 3 T cell receptor beta chains from one sample, sequenced in a study of cytomegalovirus exposure and HLA in healthy donors. TCRdb's copy holds only in-frame clones and misses some; the assay was immunoSEQ multiplex PCR. This table holds 66,000 or so clones, 95% to 98% found once. Material: PBMCs. These receptors were obtained from a woman aged 18 to 35 in good health and CMV-seropositive.

The V gene is TRBV19, the J gene TRBJ1-3, with 9 bases fitting TRBD1. The J segment lost 4 bases and the V segment lost 4 bases, leaving 5 bases of the junction unmatched. Germline CDR1 reads LNHDA; CDR2 reads SQIVND (reference sequence). The length of the CDR3 is 15 residues. DNA for the CDR3: TGTGCCAGTAGTAGAAACAGGGGGCCAGGAAACACCATATATTTT. This codes for CASSRNRGPGNTIYF.

The chain carries TRBV4-1 and TRBJ1-5; no clear D. CDR1 and CDR2 (germline): MGHRA, YSYEKL. The CDR3 loop spans 13 amino acids. The V end was cut by 4 bases, the J end by 4 bases, with 8 bases between. CDR3 DNA sequence: TGCGCCAGCAGCCCAAGGGAGAATCAGCCCCAGCATTTT. It is translated as CASSPRENQPQHF.

This chain connects TRBV7-3 to TRBJ1-1; D unresolved. The germline gives CDR1 SGHTA, CDR2 FQGTGA. The CDR3 length is 11 residues. V shed 5 bases and J shed 4 bases, with 5 bases lying between them. The CDR3 is CASSRGTEAFF. In DNA, the CDR3 is TGTGCCAGCAGCAGAGGCACTGAAGCTTTCTTT.